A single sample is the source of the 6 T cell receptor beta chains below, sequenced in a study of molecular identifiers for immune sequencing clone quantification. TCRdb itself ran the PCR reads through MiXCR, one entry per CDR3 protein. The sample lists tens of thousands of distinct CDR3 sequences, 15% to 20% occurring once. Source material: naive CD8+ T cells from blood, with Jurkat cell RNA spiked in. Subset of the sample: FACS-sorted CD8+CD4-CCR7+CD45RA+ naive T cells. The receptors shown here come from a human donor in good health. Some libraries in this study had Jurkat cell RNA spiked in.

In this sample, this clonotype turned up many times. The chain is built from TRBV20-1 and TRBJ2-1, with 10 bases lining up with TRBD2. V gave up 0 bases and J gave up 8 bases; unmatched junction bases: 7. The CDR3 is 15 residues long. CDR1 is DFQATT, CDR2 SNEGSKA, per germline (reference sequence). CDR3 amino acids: CSARDIAGGYYEQFF. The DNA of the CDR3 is TGCAGTGCTAGAGATATAGCGGGAGGATACTATGAGCAGTTCTTC.

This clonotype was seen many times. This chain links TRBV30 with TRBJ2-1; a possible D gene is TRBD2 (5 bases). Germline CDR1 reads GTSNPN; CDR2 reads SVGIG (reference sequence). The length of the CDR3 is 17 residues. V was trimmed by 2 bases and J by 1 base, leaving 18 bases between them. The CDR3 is CAWSTPLLVTSYNEQFF. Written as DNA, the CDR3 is TGTGCCTGGAGTACCCCGTTACTAGTTACGTCCTACAATGAGCAGTTCTTC. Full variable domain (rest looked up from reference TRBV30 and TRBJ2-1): SQTIHQWPATLVQPVGSPLSLECTVEGTSNPNLYWYRQAAGRGLQLLFYSVGIGQISSEVPQNLSASRPQDRQFILSSKKLLLSDSGFYLCAWSTPLLVTSYNEQFFGPGTRLTVL.

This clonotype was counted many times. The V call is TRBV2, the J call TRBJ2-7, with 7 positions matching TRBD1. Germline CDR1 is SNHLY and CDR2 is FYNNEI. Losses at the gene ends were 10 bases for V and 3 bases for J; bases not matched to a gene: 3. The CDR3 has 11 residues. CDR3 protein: CATGTVYEQYF. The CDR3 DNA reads TGTGCCACCGGGACAGTCTACGAGCAGTACTTC.

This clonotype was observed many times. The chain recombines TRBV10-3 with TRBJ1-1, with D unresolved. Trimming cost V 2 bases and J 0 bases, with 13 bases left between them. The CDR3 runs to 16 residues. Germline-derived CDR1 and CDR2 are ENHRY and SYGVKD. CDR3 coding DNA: TGTGCCATCAGTGAGAGAGTAGGCGACATGAACACTGAAGCTTTCTTT. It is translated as CAISERVGDMNTEAFF.

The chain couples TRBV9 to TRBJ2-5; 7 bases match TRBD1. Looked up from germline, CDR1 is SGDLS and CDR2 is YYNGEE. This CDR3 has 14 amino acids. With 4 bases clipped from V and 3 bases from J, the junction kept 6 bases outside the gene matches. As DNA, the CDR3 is TGTGCCAGCAGCTCAAGAGGACAGGAAGAGACCCAGTACTTC. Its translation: CASSSRGQEETQYF.

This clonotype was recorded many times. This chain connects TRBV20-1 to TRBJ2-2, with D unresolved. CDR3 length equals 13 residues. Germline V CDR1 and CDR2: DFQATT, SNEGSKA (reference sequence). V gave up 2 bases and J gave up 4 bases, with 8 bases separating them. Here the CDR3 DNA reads TGCAGTGCTAGACTATTTAGCACCGGGGAGCTGTTTTTT. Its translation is CSARLFSTGELFF.